The source of this T cell receptor beta chain is a study of blood T cell repertoires in COVID-19. Study details: In each case, the material was cDNA or gDNA derived from T cells, B-cell-depleted T cells, or PBMCs.

The repertoire was sequenced with immunoSEQ multiplex PCR; TCRdb's copy has only in-frame clones and lacks some. The data hold 80,000 to 90,000 clones, with approximately 79% observed a single time. The germline V gene has CDR1 SGHAT and CDR2 FQNNGV. Trimming at V came to 1 base and at J to 0 bases, leaving 2 bases not matched to a gene. This CDR3 spans 16 amino acids. This clone has a handful of counts. The chain uses TRBV11-2 and TRBJ2-1; the match to TRBD2 covers 8 bases. The receptor was derived from a man aged 65 to 85 with acute or convalescent COVID-19. Material for sequencing was peripheral blood. The CDR3 is CASSLAGGNSYNEQFF. CDR3 nucleotides: TGTGCCAGCAGCTTAGCGGGGGGGAACTCCTACAATGAGCAGTTCTTC.